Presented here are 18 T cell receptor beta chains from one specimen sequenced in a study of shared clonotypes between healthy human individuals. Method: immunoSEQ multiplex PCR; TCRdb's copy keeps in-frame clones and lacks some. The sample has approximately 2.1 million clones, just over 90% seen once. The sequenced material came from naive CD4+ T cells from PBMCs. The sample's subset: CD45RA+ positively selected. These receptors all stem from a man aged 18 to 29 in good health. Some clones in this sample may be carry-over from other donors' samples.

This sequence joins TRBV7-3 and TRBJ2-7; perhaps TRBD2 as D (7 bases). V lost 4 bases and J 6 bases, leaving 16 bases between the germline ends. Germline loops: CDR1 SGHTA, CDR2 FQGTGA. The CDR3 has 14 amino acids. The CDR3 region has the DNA TGTGCCAGCAGCTCTACAGGGCCGGGGGGCGAGCAGTACTTC. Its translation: CASSSTGPGGEQYF.

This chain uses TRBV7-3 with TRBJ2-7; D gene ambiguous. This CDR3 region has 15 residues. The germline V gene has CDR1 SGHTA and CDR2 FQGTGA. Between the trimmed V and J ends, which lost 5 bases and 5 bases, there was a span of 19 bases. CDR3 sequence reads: CASSENASPGHEQYF. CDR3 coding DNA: TGTGCCAGCAGCGAAAACGCGTCCCCGGGCCACGAGCAGTACTTC.

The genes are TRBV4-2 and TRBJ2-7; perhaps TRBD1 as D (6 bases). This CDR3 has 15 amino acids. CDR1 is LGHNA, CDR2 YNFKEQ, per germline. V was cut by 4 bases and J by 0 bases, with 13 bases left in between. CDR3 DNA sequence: TGTGCCAGCAGCCTGAGTCTAGGGGGCTCCTACGAGCAGTACTTC. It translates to CASSLSLGGSYEQYF.

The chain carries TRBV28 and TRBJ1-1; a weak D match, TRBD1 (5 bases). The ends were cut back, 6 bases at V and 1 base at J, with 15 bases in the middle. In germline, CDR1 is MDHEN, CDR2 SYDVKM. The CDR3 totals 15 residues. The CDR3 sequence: CASSHSGLGNTEAFF. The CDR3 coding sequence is TGTGCCAGCAGCCACTCAGGGCTCGGGAACACTGAAGCTTTCTTT. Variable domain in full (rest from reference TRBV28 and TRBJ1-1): DVKVTQSSRYLVKRTGEKVFLECVQDMDHENMFWYRQDPGLGLRLIYFSYDVKMKEKGDIPEGYSVSREKKERFSLILESASTNQTSMYLCASSHSGLGNTEAFFGQGTRLTVV.

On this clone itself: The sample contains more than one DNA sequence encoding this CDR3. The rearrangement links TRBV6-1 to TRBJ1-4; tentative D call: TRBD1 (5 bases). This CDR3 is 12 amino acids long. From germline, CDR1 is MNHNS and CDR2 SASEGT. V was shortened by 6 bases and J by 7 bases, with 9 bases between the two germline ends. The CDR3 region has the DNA TGTGCCAGCAGCAGGGTGGGTGAAAAACTGTTTTTT. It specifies CASSRVGEKLFF.

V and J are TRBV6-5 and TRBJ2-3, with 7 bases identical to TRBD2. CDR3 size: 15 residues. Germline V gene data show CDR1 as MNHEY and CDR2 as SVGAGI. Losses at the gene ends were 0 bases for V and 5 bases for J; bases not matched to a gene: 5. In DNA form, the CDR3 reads TGTGCCAGCAGTTACTCGGGAGGGAGTGGAGATACGCAGTATTTT. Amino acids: CASSYSGGSGDTQYF.

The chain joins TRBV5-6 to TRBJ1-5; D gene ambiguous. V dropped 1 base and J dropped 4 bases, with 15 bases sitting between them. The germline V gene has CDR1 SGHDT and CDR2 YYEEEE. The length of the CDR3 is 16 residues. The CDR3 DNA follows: TGTGCCAGCAGCTTGCGCGGAGGGCGACTAAATCAGCCCCAGCATTTT. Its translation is CASSLRGGRLNQPQHF.

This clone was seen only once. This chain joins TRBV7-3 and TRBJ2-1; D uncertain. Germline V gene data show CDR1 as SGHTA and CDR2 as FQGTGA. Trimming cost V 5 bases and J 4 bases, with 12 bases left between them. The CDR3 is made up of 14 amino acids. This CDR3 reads CASSPNPRYNEQFF. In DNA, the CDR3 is TGTGCCAGCAGCCCAAACCCCAGGTACAATGAGCAGTTCTTC. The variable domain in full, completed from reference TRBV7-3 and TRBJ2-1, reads GAGVSQTPSNKVTEKGKYVELRCDPISGHTALYWYRQSLGQGPEFLIYFQGTGAADDSGLPNDRFFAVRPEGSVSTLKIQRTERGDSAVYLCASSPNPRYNEQFFGPGTRLTVL.

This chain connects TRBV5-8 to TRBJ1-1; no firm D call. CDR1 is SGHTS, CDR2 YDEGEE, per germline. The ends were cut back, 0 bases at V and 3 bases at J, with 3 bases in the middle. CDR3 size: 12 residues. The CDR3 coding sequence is TGTGCCAGCAGCTTGGAACACACTGAAGCTTTCTTT. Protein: CASSLEHTEAFF.

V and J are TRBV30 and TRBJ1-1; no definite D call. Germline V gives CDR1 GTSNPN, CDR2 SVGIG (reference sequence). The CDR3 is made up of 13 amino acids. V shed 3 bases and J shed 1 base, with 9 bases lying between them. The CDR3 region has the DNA TGTGCCTGGAGAAACCCGGGGAACACTGAAGCTTTCTTT. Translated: CAWRNPGNTEAFF.

This CDR3 reads CASSPPGPYGYTF. DNA for the CDR3: TGTGCCAGCTCACCACCCGGGCCCTATGGCTACACCTTC. The chain has TRBV18 and TRBJ1-2; no firm D call. The germline CDR1 and CDR2 sequences are KGHSH and LQKENI. This CDR3 is built from 13 residues. Trimming left V 0 bases short and J 4 bases short, with 6 bases between.

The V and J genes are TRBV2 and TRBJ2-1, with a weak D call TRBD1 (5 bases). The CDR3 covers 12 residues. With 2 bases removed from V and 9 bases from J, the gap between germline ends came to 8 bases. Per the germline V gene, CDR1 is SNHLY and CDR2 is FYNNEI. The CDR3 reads CASSEQGSEQFF. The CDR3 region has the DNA TGTGCCAGCAGTGAACAGGGTAGTGAGCAGTTCTTC.

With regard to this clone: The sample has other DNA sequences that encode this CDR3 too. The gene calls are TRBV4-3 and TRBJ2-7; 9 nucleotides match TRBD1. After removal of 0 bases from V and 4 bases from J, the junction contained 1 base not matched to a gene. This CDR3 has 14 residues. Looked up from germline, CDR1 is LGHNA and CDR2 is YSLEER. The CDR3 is CASSQETGGYEQYF. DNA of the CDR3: TGCGCCAGCAGCCAAGAGACAGGGGGGTACGAGCAGTACTTC.

DNA of the CDR3: TGTGCCAGCAGTTACCGGGGACAGGGGCGGAACTACGAGCAGTACTTC. Translated, it gives CASSYRGQGRNYEQYF. This sequence joins TRBV6-6 and TRBJ2-7; 10 bases are a match to TRBD1. V lost 2 bases and J lost 3; bases outside the gene matches: 7. The length of the CDR3 is 16 residues. Per germline, CDR1 MNHNY and CDR2 SVGAGI (reference sequence).

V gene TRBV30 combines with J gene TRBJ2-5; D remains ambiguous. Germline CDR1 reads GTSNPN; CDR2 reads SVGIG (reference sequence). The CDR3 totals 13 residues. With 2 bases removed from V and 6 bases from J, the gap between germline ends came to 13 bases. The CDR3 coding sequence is TGTGCCTGGAGTCCGTCGGCTGTTCAGACCCAGTACTTC. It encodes CAWSPSAVQTQYF.

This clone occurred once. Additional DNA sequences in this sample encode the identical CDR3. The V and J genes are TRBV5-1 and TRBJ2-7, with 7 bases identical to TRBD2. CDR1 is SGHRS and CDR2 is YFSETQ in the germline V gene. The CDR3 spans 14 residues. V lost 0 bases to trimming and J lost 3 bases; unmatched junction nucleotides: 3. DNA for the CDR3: TGCGCCAGCAGCTTGGTGGGAGGGGACTACGAGCAGTACTTC. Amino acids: CASSLVGGDYEQYF. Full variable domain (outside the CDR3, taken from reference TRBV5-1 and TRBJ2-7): KAGVTQTPRYLIKTRGQQVTLSCSPISGHRSVSWYQQTPGQGLQFLFEYFSETQRNKGNFPGRFSGRQFSNSRSEMNVSTLELGDSALYLCASSLVGGDYEQYFGPGTRLTVT.

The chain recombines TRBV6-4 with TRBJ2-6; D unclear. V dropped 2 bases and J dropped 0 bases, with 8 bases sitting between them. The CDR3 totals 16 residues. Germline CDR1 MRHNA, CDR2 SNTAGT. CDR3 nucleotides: TGTGCCAGCAGTGACACAAGAGCCTCTGGGGCCAACGTCCTGACTTTC. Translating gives CASSDTRASGANVLTF.

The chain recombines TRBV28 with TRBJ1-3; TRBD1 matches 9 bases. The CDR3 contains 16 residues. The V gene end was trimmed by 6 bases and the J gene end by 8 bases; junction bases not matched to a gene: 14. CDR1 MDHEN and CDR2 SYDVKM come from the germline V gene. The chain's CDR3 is CASRGTGTGHPDTIYF. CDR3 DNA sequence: TGTGCCAGCAGGGGAACCGGGACAGGGCATCCGGACACCATATATTTT.